This paragraph covers one TCR beta chain sequence. Since a much larger clone is just one base distant, this may be a read error. The iRepertoire nested amplicon-rescue multiplex PCR amplified TCR alpha and beta CDR3s from RNA. TCRdb re-derived calls from the multiplex PCR reads in MiXCR, one entry per CDR3 protein. This table has 93,000 or so distinct CDR3 sequences, around 30% appearing once. These data come from a study of glioma-infiltrating T cells. Germline V gene lookup returns CDR1 SGHTA and CDR2 FQGNSA. The junction had 11 bases not matched to a gene; V was cut back by 6 bases and J by 4 bases. The CDR3 is made up of 16 amino acids.

The sequence came from a human donor with low-grade glioma or glioblastoma, undergoing nonglioma brain surgery, or in good health (not recorded which). The chain recombines TRBV7-2 with TRBJ2-3, with 9 bases fitting TRBD1. What was sequenced was glioma tissue, nonneoplastic brain tissue, or PBMCs (not recorded which). The CDR3 DNA follows: TGTGCCAGCAGGCCCTACAGGGGGCTTATCCCAGATACGCAGTATTTT. It encodes CASRPYRGLIPDTQYF.